Shown below are 4 T cell receptor beta chains from a single sample sequenced in a study of blood T cell repertoires in COVID-19. Using immunoSEQ multiplex PCR, the repertoire was profiled, and TCRdb retains in-frame clones only, with some absent. The table lists under 350,000 clones, about 89% of them singletons. Sequences were obtained from PBMCs or T cells enriched from blood (not recorded which). The receptor set was obtained from a woman aged 40 to 55 who had recovered from COVID-19.

The chain uses TRBV2 and TRBJ1-1, with 7 bases matching TRBD1. There are 13 residues in the CDR3. V lost 4 bases to trimming and J lost 1 base; unmatched junction nucleotides: 0. Per the germline V gene, CDR1 is SNHLY and CDR2 is FYNNEI. For the CDR3, the DNA is TGTGCCAGCAGTGGGGACAGGAACACTGAAGCTTTCTTT. This gives the protein CASSGDRNTEAFF.

The chain is built from TRBV9 and TRBJ1-5; the D gene is possibly TRBD1 (5 bases). This CDR3 has 14 amino acids. CDR1 and CDR2 from the germline V gene are SGDLS and YYNGEE. Trimming took 3 bases from V and 0 from J, leaving 7 bases between them. CDR3 loop: CASSEGLSNQPQHF. Here the CDR3 DNA reads TGTGCCAGCAGCGAGGGACTTAGCAATCAGCCCCAGCATTTT.

A few counts support this clone. This sequence may be a read error, since a much larger clone differs from it by one base. The same CDR3 is also encoded by other DNA sequences in this sample. The chain combines TRBV5-4 with TRBJ1-1, with 10 bases lining up with TRBD1. Trimming removed 0 bases from V and 5 bases from J; junction bases left unmatched: 1. The germline V gene encodes CDR1 SGHNT and CDR2 YYREEE (reference sequence). This CDR3 spans 14 amino acids. In DNA, the CDR3 is TGTGCCAGCAGCTTGGGGACAGGGGGAACTGAAGCTTTCTTT. It codes for CASSLGTGGTEAFF.

The gene calls are TRBV6-1 and TRBJ1-5; possibly TRBD1 for D (5 bases). CDR1 MNHNS and CDR2 SASEGT come from the germline V gene. CDR3 length: 16 residues. Trimming took 1 base from V and 6 from J, leaving 16 bases between them. The CDR3 reads CASSEVVRGIGQPQHF. The CDR3 coding sequence is TGTGCCAGCAGTGAAGTGGTTAGGGGAATTGGTCAGCCCCAGCATTTT.